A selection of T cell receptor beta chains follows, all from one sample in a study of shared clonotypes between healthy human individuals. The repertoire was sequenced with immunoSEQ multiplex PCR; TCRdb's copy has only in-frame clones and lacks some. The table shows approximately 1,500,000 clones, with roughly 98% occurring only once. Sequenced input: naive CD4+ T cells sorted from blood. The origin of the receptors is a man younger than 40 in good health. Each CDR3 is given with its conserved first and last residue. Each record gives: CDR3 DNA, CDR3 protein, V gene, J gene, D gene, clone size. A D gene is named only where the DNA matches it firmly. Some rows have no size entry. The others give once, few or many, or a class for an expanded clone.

DNA: TGTGCCAGCAGCTTAGGCCCAGGGAAAGCCTACGAGCAGTACTTC
CDR3: CASSLGPGKAYEQYF
V: TRBV11-2
J: TRBJ2-7
D: .
size: .

DNA: TGCGCCAGCAGCCAAGGGCCGTTGGAAAAACTGTTTTTT
CDR3: CASSQGPLEKLFF
V: TRBV4-1
J: TRBJ1-4
D: .
size: .

DNA: TGTGCCAGCAGCTTAGTTGTTAGTGGGGACACCGGGGAGCTGTTTTTT
CDR3: CASSLVVSGDTGELFF
V: TRBV11-2
J: TRBJ2-2
D: .
size: .

DNA: TGTGCCAGCAGGATTCGGGACAGGGATTCCTACGAGCAGTACTTC
CDR3: CASRIRDRDSYEQYF
V: TRBV27
J: TRBJ2-7
D: TRBD1
size: .

DNA: TGTGCCAGCAGCACTGGTGGCTACCCCTACCAGCAGTACTTC
CDR3: CASSTGGYPYQQYF
V: TRBV7-9
J: TRBJ2-7
D: .
size: .

DNA: TGTGCCAGCAGCCCCTCTAGCGGGATGTACGAGCAGTACTTC
CDR3: CASSPSSGMYEQYF
V: TRBV9
J: TRBJ2-7
D: TRBD2
size: .

DNA: TGTGCCACCAGCAGAGATCCGGGCGAGACCCAGTACTTC
CDR3: CATSRDPGETQYF
V: TRBV15
J: TRBJ2-5
D: .
size: .

DNA: TGTGCCAGCAGTCTCGAGGCGGTGAGCGGTCAGCCCCAGCATTTT
CDR3: CASSLEAVSGQPQHF
V: TRBV6-4
J: TRBJ1-5
D: .
size: .

DNA: TGTGCCAGCAGTAGGGTCAGGACTAGCGGCTCCTACGAGCAGTACTTC
CDR3: CASSRVRTSGSYEQYF
V: TRBV5-4
J: TRBJ2-7
D: TRBD2
size: .

DNA: TGTGCCAGCAGCTCGGGACTAGCGGGAGTGGCCGGGGAGCTGTTTTTT
CDR3: CASSSGLAGVAGELFF
V: TRBV7-3
J: TRBJ2-2
D: TRBD2
size: .

DNA: TGCGCCAGCAGCCAAGGGAACAGACAGGACACTACCTACGAGCAGTACTTC
CDR3: CASSQGNRQDTTYEQYF
V: TRBV4-1
J: TRBJ2-7
D: .
size: .

DNA: TGCGCCAGCAGCCGGACGACAGGGGTGGGGTACGAGCAGTACTTC
CDR3: CASSRTTGVGYEQYF
V: TRBV5-1
J: TRBJ2-7
D: TRBD1
size: .

DNA: TGTGCCAGCACTTCTGGGAATAGCGGGAAGGACGAGCAGTACTTC
CDR3: CASTSGNSGKDEQYF
V: TRBV28
J: TRBJ2-7
D: TRBD2
size: .

DNA: TGCGCCAGCAGCCGGTTATCAGGGACTGAGCAGTTCTTC
CDR3: CASSRLSGTEQFF
V: TRBV4-3
J: TRBJ2-1
D: .
size: .

DNA: TGTGCCAGCAGTGCCGGGAGGCAAAACAATGAGCAGTTCTTC
CDR3: CASSAGRQNNEQFF
V: TRBV2
J: TRBJ2-1
D: TRBD2
size: .

DNA: TGCGCCAGCAGCTTTCGTCCGAACCAGCGGTACGAGCAGTACTTC
CDR3: CASSFRPNQRYEQYF
V: TRBV5-1
J: TRBJ2-7
D: .
size: .

DNA: TGTGCCAGCAGCTCCCATAGGACTCCGAACAATGAGCAGTTCTTC
CDR3: CASSSHRTPNNEQFF
V: TRBV7-8
J: TRBJ2-1
D: .
size: .

DNA: TGTGCCAGCAGCGTGGGCGGGAGAAGATACGAGCAGTACTTC
CDR3: CASSVGGRRYEQYF
V: TRBV9
J: TRBJ2-7
D: TRBD2
size: .

DNA: TGTGCCAGCAGCTGGGTGACAGGGTCCAACTTC
CDR3: CASSWVTGSNF
V: TRBV6-1
J: TRBJ2-5
D: TRBD1
size: .

DNA: TGTGCCAGCAGCTCCCTAGCGGATTCCTACGAGCAGTACTTC
CDR3: CASSSLADSYEQYF
V: TRBV7-6
J: TRBJ2-7
D: TRBD2
size: .

DNA: TGCGCCAGCAGCTTGGACAGGGCGTCAACTGAAGCTTTCTTT
CDR3: CASSLDRASTEAFF
V: TRBV5-1
J: TRBJ1-1
D: .
size: .

DNA: TGCGCCAGCAGCTTGGGGGAGACAGGGAACGAAGCTTTCTTT
CDR3: CASSLGETGNEAFF
V: TRBV5-1
J: TRBJ1-1
D: TRBD1
size: .

DNA: TGTGCCAGTGCTCAGGGAAAACTGTTTTTT
CDR3: CASAQGKLFF
V: TRBV28
J: TRBJ1-4
D: .
size: .

DNA: TGTGCCAGCAGTAAACGACAGGCTAACACCGGGGAGCTGTTTTTT
CDR3: CASSKRQANTGELFF
V: TRBV6-5
J: TRBJ2-2
D: .
size: .

DNA: TGTGCCAGCAGTTTTATAGCGGGAGGACCCCCGGGCACAGATACGCAGTATTTT
CDR3: CASSFIAGGPPGTDTQYF
V: TRBV28
J: TRBJ2-3
D: TRBD2
size: .

DNA: TGTGCCAGTAGCTTACAGGGGTCTCCCTACGAGCAGTACTTC
CDR3: CASSLQGSPYEQYF
V: TRBV19
J: TRBJ2-7
D: TRBD1
size: .

DNA: TGTGCCAGCAGCGAACTAGCGGGGGCGAATATCGGGGAGCTGTTTTTT
CDR3: CASSELAGANIGELFF
V: TRBV7-3
J: TRBJ2-2
D: TRBD2
size: .

DNA: TGTGCCAGCAGCTTGCGCGTACTCTTGAGCTCCTACGAGCAGTACTTC
CDR3: CASSLRVLLSSYEQYF
V: TRBV5-6
J: TRBJ2-7
D: .
size: once

DNA: TGTGCCATCGGGTTGGGGCCTTCGGCGGGGACAGATACGCAGTATTTT
CDR3: CAIGLGPSAGTDTQYF
V: TRBV10-3
J: TRBJ2-3
D: .
size: .

DNA: TGTGCCAGCAGCAAAGACAGAATCTCCTACGAGCAGTACTTC
CDR3: CASSKDRISYEQYF
V: TRBV5-4
J: TRBJ2-7
D: .
size: .

DNA: TGTGCCAGCAGCTTGGGGTGGACTAGCACCCTCACCGGGGAGCTGTTTTTT
CDR3: CASSLGWTSTLTGELFF
V: TRBV5-4
J: TRBJ2-2
D: TRBD2
size: .

DNA: TGTGCCAGCAGCGCAAGGGGACTAGCGGTATACGAGCAGTACTTC
CDR3: CASSARGLAVYEQYF
V: TRBV7-8
J: TRBJ2-7
D: TRBD2
size: .

DNA: TGTGCCAGCAGTCGGGTTACCTACGAGCAGTACTTC
CDR3: CASSRVTYEQYF
V: TRBV28
J: TRBJ2-7
D: .
size: .

DNA: TGTGCCAGTAGGACACAGGGGGCGGAGGGCTACACCTTC
CDR3: CASRTQGAEGYTF
V: TRBV19
J: TRBJ1-2
D: TRBD1
size: .

DNA: TGTGCCAGCTCCATGGATGGACAGGGCACAGATACGCAGTATTTT
CDR3: CASSMDGQGTDTQYF
V: TRBV28
J: TRBJ2-3
D: TRBD1
size: .

DNA: TGTGCCAGCAGCTTGGTTAGCAGTAAAGAGACCCAGTACTTC
CDR3: CASSLVSSKETQYF
V: TRBV5-6
J: TRBJ2-5
D: .
size: .

DNA: TGCGCCAGCAGCCCGGGGGGCGGGGGCTCACGAAAACTGTTTTTT
CDR3: CASSPGGGGSRKLFF
V: TRBV5-1
J: TRBJ1-4
D: .
size: .

DNA: TGCGCCAGCAGCGGGGCCTACAATGAGCAGTTCTTC
CDR3: CASSGAYNEQFF
V: TRBV5-1
J: TRBJ2-1
D: .
size: .

DNA: TGTGCCAGCAGCCAATCGGTGAACACTGAAGCTTTCTTT
CDR3: CASSQSVNTEAFF
V: TRBV14
J: TRBJ1-1
D: .
size: .

DNA: TGTGCCACCTCTGACTCAGAGACCCAGTACTTC
CDR3: CATSDSETQYF
V: TRBV18
J: TRBJ2-5
D: .
size: .

DNA: TGTGCCAGCAGCTTCGGGACAGGGGGTCGAACTGAAGCTTTCTTT
CDR3: CASSFGTGGRTEAFF
V: TRBV5-4
J: TRBJ1-1
D: TRBD1
size: .

DNA: TGTGCCAGCAGCCTCCCGGGACTAGTCTTCGGGACCCAGTACTTC
CDR3: CASSLPGLVFGTQYF
V: TRBV11-2
J: TRBJ2-5
D: TRBD2
size: .

DNA: TGTGCCAGCAGTGATAGAGCTAGCGGGAGGGATACGCAGTATTTT
CDR3: CASSDRASGRDTQYF
V: TRBV6-1
J: TRBJ2-3
D: TRBD2
size: .

DNA: TGTGCCTGGAGGGATGACAGGCCTGGCTACACCTTC
CDR3: CAWRDDRPGYTF
V: TRBV30
J: TRBJ1-2
D: .
size: few

DNA: TGTGCCAGCAGCGCCCTCGCGGGGCCTTTCCAAGAGACCCAGTACTTC
CDR3: CASSALAGPFQETQYF
V: TRBV11-2
J: TRBJ2-5
D: .
size: .

DNA: TGTGCCAGCAGCCAACCTGGCAGGGGGCCCGGTACGCAGTATTTT
CDR3: CASSQPGRGPGTQYF
V: TRBV14
J: TRBJ2-3
D: TRBD1
size: .

DNA: TGTGCCAGCAGCTTCAGGTCGCTCTCTGGAAACACCATATATTTT
CDR3: CASSFRSLSGNTIYF
V: TRBV7-2
J: TRBJ1-3
D: .
size: .

DNA: TGTGCCAGCAGCGTACTGAGGGGGCGCGAGGACACCGGGGAGCTGTTTTTT
CDR3: CASSVLRGREDTGELFF
V: TRBV9
J: TRBJ2-2
D: TRBD1
size: once

DNA: TGCGCCAGCAGCCCCGGAGGGACCCAAATGGAGACCCAGTACTTC
CDR3: CASSPGGTQMETQYF
V: TRBV5-1
J: TRBJ2-5
D: .
size: .

DNA: TGTGCTAGCAGCTTAGGGGGTCCGGGACAGAGTTACGAGCAGTACTTC
CDR3: CASSLGGPGQSYEQYF
V: TRBV7-7
J: TRBJ2-7
D: TRBD1
size: .

DNA: TGTGCCAGCAGCGTAGTTGGGGCAACTAATGAAAAACTGTTTTTT
CDR3: CASSVVGATNEKLFF
V: TRBV9
J: TRBJ1-4
D: .
size: .

DNA: TGTGCCAGCCAGGCGGGAGGAGGGTCAGATACGCAGTATTTT
CDR3: CASQAGGGSDTQYF
V: TRBV5-4
J: TRBJ2-3
D: TRBD2
size: .

DNA: TGTGCCAGCAGCCCTGGGGCCGTCACCCCTCTCAGGCCCCAGCATTTT
CDR3: CASSPGAVTPLRPQHF
V: TRBV27
J: TRBJ1-5
D: .
size: .

DNA: TGTGCCAGCAGTGACTCGAACAGTCACGCCTATGGCTACACCTTC
CDR3: CASSDSNSHAYGYTF
V: TRBV6-4
J: TRBJ1-2
D: .
size: .

DNA: TGTGCCAGTAGTATATTAGGGGATCTGGGCAATGAGCAGTTCTTC
CDR3: CASSILGDLGNEQFF
V: TRBV19
J: TRBJ2-1
D: .
size: .

DNA: TGTGCCAGCAGTCCTCCGGGCGGATCCTACGAGCAGTACTTC
CDR3: CASSPPGGSYEQYF
V: TRBV6-5
J: TRBJ2-7
D: .
size: once

DNA: TGTGCCAGCAGCCCCGGGACGGCTACCACCGGGGAGCTGTTTTTT
CDR3: CASSPGTATTGELFF
V: TRBV9
J: TRBJ2-2
D: .
size: .

DNA: TGCGCCAGCAGTGTGACTAGCGGACCCTACGAGCAGTACTTC
CDR3: CASSVTSGPYEQYF
V: TRBV10-2
J: TRBJ2-7
D: TRBD2
size: .